The 3 T cell receptor beta chains below come from one sample, sequenced in a study of T cell repertoires in cytomegalovirus infection (dated by TCRdb to between 2018 and 2021). These TCRs are of unknown antigen specificity. TCRdb names Illumina HiSeq 1500 as the instrument used. TCRdb trimmed public reads at Q25 via fastp, called clones via MiXCR and kept in-frame beta chains. All rows with the same CDR3 protein become a single entry with the most common DNA and genes. Here the sample has 700,000 to 850,000 distinct CDR3 sequences; 32% occur a single time. The ten largest account for around 12% of the sample. The intended sense of this specimen's treatment or condition label: in vitro stimulation with specific CMV peptide epitopes to enrich CMV-specific T cells. Sequencing was performed on cultured CD8+ T cells from PBMCs, taken from culture after CMV antigen stimulation. The receptors originated from a human donor in good health (CMV status not recorded). Some clones in this sample may be carry-over from other donors' samples.

The rearrangement links TRBV6-5 to TRBJ2-7, with a tentative D call TRBD2 (5 bases). Per the germline V gene, CDR1 is MNHEY and CDR2 is SVGAGI. The CDR3 is made up of 12 amino acids. Between the trimmed V and J ends, which lost 8 bases and 3 bases, there was a span of 11 bases. CDR3: CASCSEVYEQYV. The CDR3 nucleotides are TGTGCCAGCTGCTCGGAGGTCTACGAGCAGTACGTC.

This clonotype has more than one count but fewer than ten. The CDR3 bases are TGTGCCAGCAGCTTAGGGGACAGTTACTACGAGCAGTACGTC. This encodes CASSLGDSYYEQYV. The chain is built from TRBV7-2 and TRBJ2-7; 7 positions match TRBD1. The germline gives CDR1 SGHTA, CDR2 FQGNSA. The CDR3 sequence is 14 residues long. The V and J ends lost 1 base and 3 bases, in that order; junction bases with no gene match: 3.

The CDR3 loop reads CASLRGAYEQYV. The CDR3 coding sequence is TGTGCCAGTTTACGGGGGGCCTACGAGCAGTACGTC. This sequence joins TRBV2 and TRBJ2-7, with 7 nucleotides matching TRBD2. V was pared by 9 bases and J by 2 bases, with 4 bases of the junction left unmatched. There are 12 residues in the CDR3. CDR1 is SNHLY and CDR2 is FYNNEI in the germline V gene.